This T cell receptor (beta chain) came from a study of T cells after yellow fever vaccination. TCRdb passed the 5' RACE reads through MiXCR, listing each CDR3 protein once. The repertoire holds 100,000 to 150,000 distinct CDR3 sequences, with 7.2% as singletons. V was pared by 1 base and J by 2 bases, with 7 bases between. Germline V gene data show CDR1 as LGHNA and CDR2 as YSLEER. The CDR3 has 14 amino acids. The sample holds many counts of this clonotype. The sequences come from CD4+ T cells sorted from PBMCs, collected roughly 45 days after the first yellow fever vaccination. The sequence came from a man aged 18 to 29 who received the YFV17D yellow fever vaccine. The gene calls are TRBV4-3 and TRBJ2-3; no definite D call. CDR3 in amino acids: CASSQAHNTDTQYF. CDR3 nucleotides: TGCGCCAGCAGCCAAGCTCACAACACAGATACGCAGTATTTT.